This T cell receptor (beta chain) was captured by sequencing in a study of cytomegalovirus exposure and HLA in healthy donors. General observations from the study: The classifier reportedly diagnosed cytomegalovirus status with high specificity and sensitivity. Rare TCR sequences dominated, though some public TCRs recurred in many donors. As a later analysis revealed, the rate of TCR association differed by HLA locus, with DRB1 most and HLA-C fewest.

It was with 60 Vbeta and 13 Jbeta primers that the PCR ran. Using immunoSEQ multiplex PCR, the repertoire was profiled, and TCRdb retains in-frame clones only, with some absent. The table for this sample gives approximately 79,000 clones. In regard to this clone: The antigen is unknown.

With 5 bases removed from V and 0 bases from J, the gap between germline ends came to 11 bases. The germline V gene has CDR1 SGHRS and CDR2 YFSETQ. This CDR3 spans 14 amino acids. Among the donors, all were healthy bone marrow donors. The gene calls are TRBV5-1 and TRBJ1-2, with a possible D match to TRBD1 (6 bases). The TCR comes from a boy between 10 and 17 years old in good health and CMV-seronegative. The sequenced sample consisted of PBMCs. CDR3 nucleotide sequence: TGCGCCAGCAGTTCATGGGACACTAACTATGGCTACACCTTC. The encoded protein is CASSSWDTNYGYTF.